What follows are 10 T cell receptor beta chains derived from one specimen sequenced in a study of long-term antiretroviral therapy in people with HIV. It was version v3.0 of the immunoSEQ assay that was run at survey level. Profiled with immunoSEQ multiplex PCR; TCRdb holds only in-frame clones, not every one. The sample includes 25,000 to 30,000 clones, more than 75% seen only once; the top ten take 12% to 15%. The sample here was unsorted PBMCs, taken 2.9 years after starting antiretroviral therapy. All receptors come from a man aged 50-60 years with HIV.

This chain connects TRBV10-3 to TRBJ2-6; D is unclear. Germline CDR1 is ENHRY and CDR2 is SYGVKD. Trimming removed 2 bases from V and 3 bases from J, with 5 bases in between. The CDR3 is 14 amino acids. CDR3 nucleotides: TGTGCCATCAGTGAGGGGCTTGGGGCCAACGTCCTGACTTTC. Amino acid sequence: CAISEGLGANVLTF.

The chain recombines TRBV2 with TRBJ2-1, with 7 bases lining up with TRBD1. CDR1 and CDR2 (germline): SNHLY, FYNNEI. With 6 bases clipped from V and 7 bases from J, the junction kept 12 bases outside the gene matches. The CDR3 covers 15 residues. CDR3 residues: CASRIQTGDANEQFF. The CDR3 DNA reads TGTGCCAGCAGAATCCAAACAGGGGATGCGAATGAGCAGTTCTTC.

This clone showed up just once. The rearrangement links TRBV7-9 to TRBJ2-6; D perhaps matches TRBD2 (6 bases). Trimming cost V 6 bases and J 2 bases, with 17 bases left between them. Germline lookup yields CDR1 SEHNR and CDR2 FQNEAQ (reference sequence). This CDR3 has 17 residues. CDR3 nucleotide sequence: TGTGCCAGCAGATCAACCAGTCGCGGGGCTGGGGCCAACGTCCTGACTTTC. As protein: CASRSTSRGAGANVLTF.

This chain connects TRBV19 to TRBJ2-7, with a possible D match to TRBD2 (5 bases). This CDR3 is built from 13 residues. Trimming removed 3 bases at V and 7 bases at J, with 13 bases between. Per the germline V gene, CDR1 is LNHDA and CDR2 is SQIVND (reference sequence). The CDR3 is CASSISRPGEQYF. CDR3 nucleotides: TGTGCCAGTAGTATCTCCCGACCGGGGGAGCAGTACTTC.

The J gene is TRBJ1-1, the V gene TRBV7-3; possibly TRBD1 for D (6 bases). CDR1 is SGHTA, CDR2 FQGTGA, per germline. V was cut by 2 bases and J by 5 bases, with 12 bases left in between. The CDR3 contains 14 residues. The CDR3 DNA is TGTGCCAGCAGCTTATTAGGGGACAAGACTGAAGCTTTCTTT. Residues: CASSLLGDKTEAFF.

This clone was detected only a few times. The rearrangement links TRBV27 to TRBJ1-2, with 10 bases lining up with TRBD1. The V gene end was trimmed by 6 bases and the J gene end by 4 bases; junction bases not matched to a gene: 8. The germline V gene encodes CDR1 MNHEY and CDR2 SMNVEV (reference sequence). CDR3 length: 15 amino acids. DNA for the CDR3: TGTGCCAGCAGAGTGGGGACAGGGGCATCCTATGGCTACACCTTC. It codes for CASRVGTGASYGYTF.

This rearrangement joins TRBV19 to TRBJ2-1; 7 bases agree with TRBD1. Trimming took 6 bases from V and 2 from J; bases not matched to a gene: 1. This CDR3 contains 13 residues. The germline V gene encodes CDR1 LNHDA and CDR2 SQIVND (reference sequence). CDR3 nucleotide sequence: TGTGCCAGTAGCGGGACAGCCTACAATGAGCAGTTCTTC. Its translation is CASSGTAYNEQFF. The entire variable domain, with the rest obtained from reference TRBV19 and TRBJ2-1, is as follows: DGGITQSPKYLFRKEGQNVTLSCEQNLNHDAMYWYRQDPGQGLRLIYYSQIVNDFQKGDIAEGYSVSREKKESFPLTVTSAQKNPTAFYLCASSGTAYNEQFFGPGTRLTVL.

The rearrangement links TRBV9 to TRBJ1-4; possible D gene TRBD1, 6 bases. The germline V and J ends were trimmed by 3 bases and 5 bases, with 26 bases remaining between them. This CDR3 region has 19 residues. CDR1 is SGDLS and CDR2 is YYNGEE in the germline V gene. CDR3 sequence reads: CASSDVLAPQGWLNEKLFF. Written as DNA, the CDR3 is TGTGCCAGCAGCGACGTATTAGCTCCACAGGGATGGTTGAATGAAAAACTGTTTTTT.

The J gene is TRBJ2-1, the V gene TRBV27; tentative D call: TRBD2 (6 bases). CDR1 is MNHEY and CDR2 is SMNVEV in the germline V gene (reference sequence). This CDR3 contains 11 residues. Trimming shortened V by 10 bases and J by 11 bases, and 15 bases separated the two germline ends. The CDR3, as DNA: TGTGCCATTAATTCCGGAGGGAAGCAGTTCTTC. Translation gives CAINSGGKQFF.

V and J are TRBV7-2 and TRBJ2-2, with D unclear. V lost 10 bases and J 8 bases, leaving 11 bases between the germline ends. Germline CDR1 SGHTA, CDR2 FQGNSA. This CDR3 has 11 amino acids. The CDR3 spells CATRRAGELFF. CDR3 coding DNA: TGTGCCACCCGTAGGGCGGGGGAGCTGTTTTTT.